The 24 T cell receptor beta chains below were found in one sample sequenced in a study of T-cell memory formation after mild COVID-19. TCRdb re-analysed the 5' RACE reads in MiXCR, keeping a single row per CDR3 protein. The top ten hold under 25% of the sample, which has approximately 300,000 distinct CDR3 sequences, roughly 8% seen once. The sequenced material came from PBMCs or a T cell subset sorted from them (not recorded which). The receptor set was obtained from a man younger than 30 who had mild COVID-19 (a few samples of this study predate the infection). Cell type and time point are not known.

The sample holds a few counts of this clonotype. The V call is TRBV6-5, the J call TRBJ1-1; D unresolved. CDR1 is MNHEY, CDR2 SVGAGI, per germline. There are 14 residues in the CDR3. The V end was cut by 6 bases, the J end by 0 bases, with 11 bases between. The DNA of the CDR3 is TGTGCCAGCAGCCGCAGTATGGTGAACACTGAAGCTTTCTTT. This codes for CASSRSMVNTEAFF.

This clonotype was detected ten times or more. The CDR3 sequence: CASSHRGGASYNEQFF. CDR3 nucleotide sequence: TGTGCCAGCAGCCACCGCGGGGGGGCCTCCTACAATGAGCAGTTCTTC. The chain combines TRBV3-1 with TRBJ2-1; 9 positions agree with TRBD2. Germline CDR1 and CDR2: LGHDT and YNNKEL (reference sequence). The length of the CDR3 is 16 residues. With 3 bases clipped from V and 0 bases from J, the junction kept 3 bases outside the gene matches.

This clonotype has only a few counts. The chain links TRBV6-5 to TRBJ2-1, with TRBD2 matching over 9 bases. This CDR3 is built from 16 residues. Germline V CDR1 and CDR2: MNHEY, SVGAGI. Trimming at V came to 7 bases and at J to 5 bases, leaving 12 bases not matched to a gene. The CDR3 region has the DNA TGTGCCAGCACACCGGCCGACGCTAGCGGGAACAATGAGCAGTTCTTC. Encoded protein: CASTPADASGNNEQFF.

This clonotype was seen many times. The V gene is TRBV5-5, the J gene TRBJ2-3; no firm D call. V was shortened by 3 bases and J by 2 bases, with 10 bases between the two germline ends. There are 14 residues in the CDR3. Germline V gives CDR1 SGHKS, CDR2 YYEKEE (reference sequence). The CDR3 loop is CASSWGYNTDTQYF. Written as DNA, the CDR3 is TGTGCCAGCAGCTGGGGTTACAACACAGATACGCAGTATTTT.

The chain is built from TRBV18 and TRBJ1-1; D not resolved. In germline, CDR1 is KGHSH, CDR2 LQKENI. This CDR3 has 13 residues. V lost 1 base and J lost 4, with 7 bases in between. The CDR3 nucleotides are TGTGCCAGCTCACCACTAAGAGGCACTGAAGCTTTCTTT. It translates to CASSPLRGTEAFF.

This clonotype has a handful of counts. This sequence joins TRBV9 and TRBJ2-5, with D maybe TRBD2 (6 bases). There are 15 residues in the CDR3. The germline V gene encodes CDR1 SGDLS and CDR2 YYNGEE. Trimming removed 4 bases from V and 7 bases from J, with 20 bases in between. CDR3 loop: CASSSSGTGDGTQYF. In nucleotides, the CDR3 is TGTGCCAGCAGCTCCTCGGGGACGGGGGATGGGACCCAGTACTTC.

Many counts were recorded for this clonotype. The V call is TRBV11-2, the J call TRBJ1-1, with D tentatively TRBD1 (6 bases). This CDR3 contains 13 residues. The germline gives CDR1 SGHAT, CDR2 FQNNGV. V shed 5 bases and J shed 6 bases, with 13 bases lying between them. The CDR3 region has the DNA TGTGCCAGCAGCCGACAGGAGGTGGCTGAAGCTTTCTTT. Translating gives CASSRQEVAEAFF. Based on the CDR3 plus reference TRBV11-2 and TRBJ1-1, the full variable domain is EAGVAQSPRYKIIEKRQSVAFWCNPISGHATLYWYQQILGQGPKLLIQFQNNGVVDDSQLPKDRFSAERLKGVDSTLKIQPAKLEDSAVYLCASSRQEVAEAFFGQGTRLTVV.

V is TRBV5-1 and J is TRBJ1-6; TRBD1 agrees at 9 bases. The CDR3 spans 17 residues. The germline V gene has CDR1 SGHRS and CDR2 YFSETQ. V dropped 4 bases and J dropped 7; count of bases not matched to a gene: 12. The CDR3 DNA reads TGCGCCAGCAGCATCAAGGGTCGGACAGGGGTCAATTCACCCCTCCACTTT. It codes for CASSIKGRTGVNSPLHF.

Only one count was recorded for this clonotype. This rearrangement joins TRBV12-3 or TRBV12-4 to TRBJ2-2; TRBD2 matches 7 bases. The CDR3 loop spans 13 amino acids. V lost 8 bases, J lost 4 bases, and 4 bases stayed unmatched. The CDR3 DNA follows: TGTGCCAGCCGATGGACTAGCACCGGGGAGCTGTTTTTT. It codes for CASRWTSTGELFF.

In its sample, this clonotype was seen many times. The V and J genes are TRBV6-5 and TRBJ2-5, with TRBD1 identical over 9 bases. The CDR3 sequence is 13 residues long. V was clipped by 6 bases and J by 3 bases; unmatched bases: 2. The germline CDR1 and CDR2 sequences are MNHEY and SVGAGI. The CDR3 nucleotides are TGTGCCAGCAGCCGGGACAGGGAAGAGACCCAGTACTTC. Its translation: CASSRDREETQYF.

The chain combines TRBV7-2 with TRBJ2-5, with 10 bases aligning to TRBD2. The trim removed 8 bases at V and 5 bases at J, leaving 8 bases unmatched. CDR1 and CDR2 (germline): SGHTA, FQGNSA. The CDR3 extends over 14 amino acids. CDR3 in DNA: TGTGCCAGCGGCCCAGCGGGGGGGCGCGAGACCCAGTACTTC. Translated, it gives CASGPAGGRETQYF.

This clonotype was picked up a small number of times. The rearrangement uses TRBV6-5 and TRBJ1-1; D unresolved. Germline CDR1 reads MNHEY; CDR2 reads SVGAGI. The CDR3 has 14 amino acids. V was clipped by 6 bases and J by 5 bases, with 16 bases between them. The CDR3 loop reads CASRRLNQKTEAFF. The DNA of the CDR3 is TGTGCCAGCAGGCGACTGAATCAAAAAACTGAAGCTTTCTTT.

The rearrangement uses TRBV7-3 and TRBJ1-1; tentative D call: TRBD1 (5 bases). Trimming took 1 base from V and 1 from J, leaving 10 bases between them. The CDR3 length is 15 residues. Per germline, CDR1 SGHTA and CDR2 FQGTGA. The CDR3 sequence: CASSLIHGTNTEAFF. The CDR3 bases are TGTGCCAGCAGCTTAATCCATGGGACGAACACTGAAGCTTTCTTT.

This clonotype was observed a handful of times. The CDR3 region has the DNA TGTGCCAGCAGCTTTGGAAGCGGGGGATCAGATACGCAGTATTTT. This sequence encodes CASSFGSGGSDTQYF. The J gene is TRBJ2-3, the V gene TRBV7-9, with 8 bases matching TRBD2. J was trimmed by 4 bases and V by 3 bases; bases with no gene match: 6. The CDR3 sequence is 15 residues long. The germline CDR1 and CDR2 sequences are SEHNR and FQNEAQ (reference sequence). The entire variable domain, with the rest obtained from reference TRBV7-9 and TRBJ2-3, is as follows: DTGVSQNPRHKITKRGQNVTFRCDPISEHNRLYWYRQTLGQGPEFLTYFQNEAQLEKSRLLSDRFSAERPKGSFSTLEIQRTEQGDSAMYLCASSFGSGGSDTQYFGPGTRLTVL.

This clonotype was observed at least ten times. The CDR3 is CASSSSDRAGGYTF. CDR3 nucleotides: TGTGCCAGCAGCTCCTCGGACAGGGCGGGGGGCTACACCTTC. This chain connects TRBV7-2 to TRBJ1-2, with 8 bases that match TRBD1. The CDR3 is 14 amino acids. Trimming took 4 bases from V and 8 from J; bases not matched to a gene: 9. CDR1 is SGHTA, CDR2 FQGNSA, per germline.

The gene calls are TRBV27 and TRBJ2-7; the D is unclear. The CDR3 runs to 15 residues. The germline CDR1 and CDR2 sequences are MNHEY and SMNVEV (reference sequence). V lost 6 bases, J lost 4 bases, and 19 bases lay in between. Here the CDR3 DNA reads TGTGCCAGCAGCCACAAGGCTTACCTAGTGTACGAGCAGTACTTC. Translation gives CASSHKAYLVYEQYF.

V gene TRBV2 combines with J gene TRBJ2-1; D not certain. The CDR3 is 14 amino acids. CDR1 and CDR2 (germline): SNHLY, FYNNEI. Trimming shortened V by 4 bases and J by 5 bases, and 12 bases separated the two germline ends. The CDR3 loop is CASSANSRDNEQFF. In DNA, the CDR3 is TGTGCCAGCAGTGCGAACAGTAGAGACAATGAGCAGTTCTTC.

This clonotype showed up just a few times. CDR3 sequence reads: CASSAGYEQYF. Here the CDR3 DNA reads TGTGCCAGCTCAGCTGGTTACGAGCAGTACTTC. This chain joins TRBV18 and TRBJ2-7; D uncertain. Germline V lookup: CDR1 KGHSH, CDR2 LQKENI. Trimming removed 5 bases from V and 4 bases from J, with 6 bases in between. The CDR3 extends over 11 amino acids. Drawing the rest from reference TRBV18 and TRBJ2-7, the complete variable domain is NAGVMQNPRHLVRRRGQEARLRCSPMKGHSHVYWYRQLPEEGLKFMVYLQKENIIDESGMPKERFSAEFPKEGPSILRIQQVVRGDSAAYFCASSAGYEQYFGPGTRLTVT.

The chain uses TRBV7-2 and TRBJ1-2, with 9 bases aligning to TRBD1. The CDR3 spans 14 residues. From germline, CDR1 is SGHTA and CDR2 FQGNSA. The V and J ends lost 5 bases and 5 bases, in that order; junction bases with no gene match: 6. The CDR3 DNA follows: TGTGCCAGCAGCCAAGGGACAGGGTATTATGGCTACACCTTC. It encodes CASSQGTGYYGYTF.

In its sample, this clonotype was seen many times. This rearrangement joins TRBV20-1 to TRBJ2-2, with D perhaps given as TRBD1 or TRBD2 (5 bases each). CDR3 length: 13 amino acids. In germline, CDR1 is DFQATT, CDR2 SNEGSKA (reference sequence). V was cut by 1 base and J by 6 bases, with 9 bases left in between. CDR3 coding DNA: TGCAGTGCTAGAGTTGGGACCTCCGGGGAGCTGTTTTTT. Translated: CSARVGTSGELFF.

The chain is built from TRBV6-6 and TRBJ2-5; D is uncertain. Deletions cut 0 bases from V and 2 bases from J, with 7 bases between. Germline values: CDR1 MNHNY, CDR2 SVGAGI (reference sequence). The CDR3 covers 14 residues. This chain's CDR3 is CASSYSPVQETQYF. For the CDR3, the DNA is TGTGCCAGCAGTTACTCGCCGGTGCAAGAGACCCAGTACTTC.

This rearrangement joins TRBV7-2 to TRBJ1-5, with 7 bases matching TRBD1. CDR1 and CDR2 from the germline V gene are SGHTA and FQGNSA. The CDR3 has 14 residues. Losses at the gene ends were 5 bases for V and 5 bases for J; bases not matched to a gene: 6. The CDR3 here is CASSADRADQPQHF. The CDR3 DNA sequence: TGTGCCAGCAGCGCCGACAGGGCCGATCAGCCCCAGCATTTT. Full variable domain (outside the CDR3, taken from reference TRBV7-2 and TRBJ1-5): GAGVSQSPSNKVTEKGKDVELRCDPISGHTALYWYRQSLGQGLEFLIYFQGNSAPDKSGLPSDRFSAERTGGSVSTLTIQRTQQEDSAVYLCASSADRADQPQHFGDGTRLSIL.

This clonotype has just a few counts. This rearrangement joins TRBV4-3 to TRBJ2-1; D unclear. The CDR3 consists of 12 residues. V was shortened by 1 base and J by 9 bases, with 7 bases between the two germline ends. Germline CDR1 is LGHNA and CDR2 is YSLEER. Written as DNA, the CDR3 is TGCGCCAGCAGCCAAGGAGATTCTGAGCAGTTCTTC. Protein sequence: CASSQGDSEQFF.

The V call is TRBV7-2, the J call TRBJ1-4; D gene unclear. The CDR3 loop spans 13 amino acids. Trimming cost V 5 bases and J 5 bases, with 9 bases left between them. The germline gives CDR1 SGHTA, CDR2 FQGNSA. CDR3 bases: TGTGCCAGCAGCCTGAAATGGAATGAAAAACTGTTTTTT. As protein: CASSLKWNEKLFF.